Presented here are 30 T cell receptor beta chains from one specimen sequenced in a study of shared clonotypes between healthy human individuals. The data were produced by immunoSEQ multiplex PCR, yet TCRdb's version contains in-frame clones alone and is incomplete. The sample includes roughly 700,000 clones, roughly 91% of them seen just once. Sequencing was carried out using memory CD8+ T cells from PBMCs. Regarding subset: CD45RO+ cells pooled with CCR7-negative TemRA cells. These receptors all stem from a young man in good health. Some clones in this sample may be carry-over from other donors' samples.

V usage is TRBV2 and J usage is TRBJ2-7, with a possible D match to TRBD1 (6 bases). Deletions cut 8 bases from V and 4 bases from J, with 24 bases between. CDR3 length: 16 amino acids. Germline V gene data show CDR1 as SNHLY and CDR2 as FYNNEI. CDR3 residues: CASDTDRNAARYEQYF. The CDR3 nucleotides are TGTGCCAGCGATACAGACAGGAATGCCGCGCGATACGAGCAGTACTTC.

The chain joins TRBV29-1 to TRBJ2-7; 9 nucleotides align to TRBD2. Trimming took 7 bases from V and 3 from J; bases not matched to a gene: 7. The germline CDR1 and CDR2 sequences are SQVTM and ANQGSEA. This CDR3 comprises 13 residues. The CDR3 sequence: CSAVAGANYEQYF. The CDR3 DNA reads TGCAGCGCAGTAGCGGGAGCGAACTACGAGCAGTACTTC.

The chain joins TRBV4-1 to TRBJ2-7, with D tentatively TRBD1 (5 bases). The germline V and J ends were trimmed by 0 bases and 0 bases, with 15 bases remaining between them. Germline lookup yields CDR1 MGHRA and CDR2 YSYEKL. The CDR3 loop spans 17 amino acids. This chain's CDR3 is CASSQDHGHFSSYEQYF. CDR3 DNA sequence: TGCGCCAGCAGCCAAGATCACGGACACTTTAGCTCCTACGAGCAGTACTTC.

The genes are TRBV7-2 and TRBJ2-1; 10 bases align to TRBD2. CDR1 is SGHTA, CDR2 FQGNSA, per germline. The CDR3 has 15 amino acids. Germline trimming cut 5 bases from V and 4 bases from J; bases unmatched to any gene: 5. The CDR3 is CASSLTSGNYNEQFF. CDR3 nucleotides: TGTGCCAGCAGCCTAACTAGCGGGAATTACAATGAGCAGTTCTTC.

The V call is TRBV14, the J call TRBJ2-7, with 8 positions matching TRBD2. Germline assignment: CDR1 SGHDN and CDR2 FVKESK. The V and J ends lost 0 bases and 3 bases, in that order; junction bases with no gene match: 10. The CDR3 loop spans 17 amino acids. CDR3 nucleotides: TGTGCCAGCAGCCAAGATCGTACGGGAGGGCAGGGCTACGAGCAGTACTTC. Encoded protein: CASSQDRTGGQGYEQYF.

V and J are TRBV7-9 and TRBJ2-3; tentatively, D is TRBD2 (5 bases). Looked up from germline, CDR1 is SEHNR and CDR2 is FQNEAQ (reference sequence). The CDR3 covers 15 residues. Trimming removed 0 bases at V and 0 bases at J, with 7 bases between. The CDR3 nucleotides are TGTGCCAGCAGCTTAGCGAGCGGCAGCACAGATACGCAGTATTTT. It translates to CASSLASGSTDTQYF.

The chain combines TRBV28 with TRBJ2-5; D is undetermined. Trimming left V 7 bases short and J 4 bases short, with 25 bases between. The CDR3 totals 17 residues. From germline, CDR1 is MDHEN and CDR2 SYDVKM. Written as DNA, the CDR3 is TGTGCCAGCACCCCCCCTCATCGGCTCCTCGGCAGAGAGACCCAGTACTTC. Its translation is CASTPPHRLLGRETQYF.

The CDR3 loop reads CARSLFFRRVREDGYTF. The CDR3 region has the DNA TGTGCCAGAAGCTTATTTTTTAGACGGGTCAGGGAGGATGGCTACACCTTC. The chain employs TRBV5-3 and TRBJ1-2, with D maybe TRBD1 (5 bases). TRBV5-3 is labeled an ORF, and its function is uncertain. Trimming removed 2 bases from V and 6 bases from J, with 23 bases in between. CDR3 size: 17 residues.

This chain connects TRBV7-2 to TRBJ2-3; D not certain. V was clipped by 6 bases and J by 2 bases, with 9 bases between them. The CDR3 is 13 residues long. Germline assignment: CDR1 SGHTA and CDR2 FQGNSA. CDR3 region: CASRFRVTDTQYF. CDR3 nucleotide sequence: TGTGCCAGCAGGTTCAGAGTCACAGATACGCAGTATTTT.

This rearrangement joins TRBV7-9 to TRBJ2-5; D is unresolved. TRBJ2-7 explains the end of the DNA better; the J call may be wrong. CDR3 length: 14 amino acids. Germline V lookup: CDR1 SEHNR, CDR2 FQNEAQ (reference sequence). In nucleotides, the CDR3 is TGTGCCAGCAGCTTAGGCGCACAGAGCTACGAGCAGTACTTC. This sequence encodes CASSLGAQSYEQYF.

The chain is built from TRBV7-9 and TRBJ2-7, with D possibly TRBD2 on 5 matching bases. In germline, CDR1 is SEHNR, CDR2 FQNEAQ (reference sequence). V was trimmed by 8 bases and J by 0 bases, leaving 20 bases between them. The CDR3 extends over 16 amino acids. The CDR3 bases are TGTGCCAGCTCCCGCGGGCCGTACCATAGCTCCTACGAGCAGTACTTC. Protein sequence: CASSRGPYHSSYEQYF.

This chain uses TRBV19 with TRBJ2-7, with TRBD1 matching 8 bases. Germline CDR1 LNHDA, CDR2 SQIVND (reference sequence). The CDR3 is made up of 13 amino acids. J lost 5 bases, V lost 3 bases, and 3 bases had no gene match. CDR3 sequence (DNA): TGTGCCAGTAGTATCGACAGGGGCGACGAGCAGTACTTC. As protein: CASSIDRGDEQYF.

DNA for the CDR3: TGTGCCACCAGCAGGGACGGGGTGACTTATGGCTACACCTTC. It encodes CATSRDGVTYGYTF. The chain links TRBV15 to TRBJ1-2, with unresolved D. Trimming removed 3 bases at V and 5 bases at J, with 13 bases between. The CDR3 is 14 amino acids. CDR1 and CDR2 from the germline V gene are LNHNV and YYDKDF (reference sequence).

The chain combines TRBV28 with TRBJ1-5, with D possibly being TRBD1 (6 bases). The CDR3 spans 15 residues. V was pared by 6 bases and J by 4 bases, with 16 bases between. The V gene's germline CDR1 is MDHEN and CDR2 SYDVKM. In nucleotides, the CDR3 is TGTGCCAGCAGCAGCCTACAGGGCGGGAATCAGCCCCAGCATTTT. As protein: CASSSLQGGNQPQHF.

The chain employs TRBV28 and TRBJ2-5; 9 bases map to TRBD2. V trimming: 3 bases; J trimming: 5 bases; junction bases outside the gene matches: 4. The germline V gene has CDR1 MDHEN and CDR2 SYDVKM. The CDR3 loop spans 14 amino acids. The chain's CDR3 is CASSLSGGSETQYF. In nucleotides, the CDR3 is TGTGCCAGCAGTTTGAGCGGGGGGTCCGAGACCCAGTACTTC.

The V and J genes are TRBV30 and TRBJ2-7; D ambiguous. CDR3 length equals 12 residues. V was cut by 2 bases and J by 3 bases, with 8 bases left in between. From germline, CDR1 is GTSNPN and CDR2 SVGIG (reference sequence). CDR3 protein: CAWSPKLYEQYF. For the CDR3, the DNA is TGTGCCTGGAGTCCCAAACTCTACGAGCAGTACTTC.

The chain combines TRBV7-9 with TRBJ2-2, with D uncertain. CDR1 and CDR2 from the germline V gene are SEHNR and FQNEAQ (reference sequence). V was shortened by 2 bases and J by 7 bases, with 20 bases between the two germline ends. This CDR3 has 17 residues. CDR3 nucleotide sequence: TGTGCCAGCAGCTTAACTACCGTGACATCAGCGCTCGGGGAGCTGTTTTTT. Its protein is CASSLTTVTSALGELFF.

Notes on this clone: The same CDR3 can be traced to other DNA sequences in this sample. The chain recombines TRBV7-6 with TRBJ2-1, with 8 bases identical to TRBD2. The germline V gene encodes CDR1 SGHVS and CDR2 FNYEAQ. Trimming removed 5 bases from V and 7 bases from J; junction bases left unmatched: 4. The CDR3 has 13 amino acids. CDR3 DNA: TGTGCCAGCAGCCCACGGGGGGGGAATGAGCAGTTCTTC. Protein sequence: CASSPRGGNEQFF.

The chain is built from TRBV7-9 and TRBJ1-1; no definite D call. The CDR3 contains 13 residues. The ends were cut back, 5 bases at V and 4 bases at J, with 11 bases in the middle. Germline V lookup: CDR1 SEHNR, CDR2 FQNEAQ (reference sequence). CDR3 bases: TGTGCCAGCAGCCGGAGCTCGGGCACTGAAGCTTTCTTT. This codes for CASSRSSGTEAFF.

This rearrangement joins TRBV28 to TRBJ1-5, with D unclear. There are 13 residues in the CDR3. Germline assignment: CDR1 MDHEN and CDR2 SYDVKM. V lost 2 bases to trimming and J lost 4 bases, with 6 bases between them. CDR3 DNA sequence: TGTGCCAGCAGTTTAACCGAAAATCAGCCCCAGCATTTT. It codes for CASSLTENQPQHF.

This rearrangement joins TRBV19 to TRBJ2-3; the D gene is possibly TRBD1 (5 bases). CDR1 LNHDA and CDR2 SQIVND come from the germline V gene (reference sequence). V was trimmed by 3 bases and J by 6 bases, leaving 22 bases between them. There are 17 residues in the CDR3. The CDR3 reads CASSITIENQGSDTQYF. CDR3 sequence (DNA): TGTGCCAGTAGTATTACTATCGAGAACCAGGGATCCGATACGCAGTATTTT.

This chain uses TRBV10-2 with TRBJ2-7; 13 bases map to TRBD2. V dropped 4 bases and J dropped 5; count of bases not matched to a gene: 8. The CDR3 extends over 16 amino acids. CDR1 and CDR2 (germline): WSHSY, SAAADI. The CDR3 DNA reads as TGCGCCAGCAGTGGAGGACTAGCGGGAGTTAGCCACGAGCAGTACTTC. This encodes CASSGGLAGVSHEQYF.

The chain couples TRBV30 to TRBJ2-5; D gene unclear. With the DNA end fitting TRBJ2-7 better, the J assignment may be wrong. Germline V lookup: CDR1 GTSNPN, CDR2 SVGIG (reference sequence). The CDR3 has 15 amino acids. CDR3 nucleotides: TGTGCCTGGAGTGTAGCTGGGTGGGGCTCCTACGAGCAGTACTTC. It specifies CAWSVAGWGSYEQYF.

This clone was counted ten times or more. The CDR3 protein is CASSGRGAAYEQYF. The CDR3 nucleotides read TGTGCCAGCAGTGGGAGGGGTGCCGCCTACGAGCAGTACTTC. The chain has TRBV6-5 and TRBJ2-7; 7 bases align to TRBD2. With 5 bases clipped from V and 2 bases from J, the junction kept 6 bases outside the gene matches. The CDR3 covers 14 residues. CDR1 and CDR2 (germline): MNHEY, SVGAGI.

The V gene is TRBV13, the J gene TRBJ2-1; 11 bases line up with TRBD1. Trimming took 5 bases from V and 15 from J; bases not matched to a gene: 6. The CDR3 covers 12 residues. The germline gives CDR1 PRHDT, CDR2 FYEKMQ (reference sequence). The CDR3 nucleotides read TGTGCCAGCAGCGAGGGACAGGGGGATGCGTTCTTC. Residues: CASSEGQGDAFF.

The rearrangement uses TRBV4-1 and TRBJ2-7; D not certain. Germline CDR1 MGHRA, CDR2 YSYEKL. Trimming took off 1 base at V and 7 bases at J, with 8 bases between the two ends. The CDR3 consists of 12 residues. The CDR3 DNA follows: TGCGCCAGCAGCCAAGGGAACGCTGAGCAGTACTTC. Protein: CASSQGNAEQYF.

Many counts were recorded for this clone. The V gene is TRBV28, the J gene TRBJ1-5; D call uncertain. CDR3 size: 16 residues. Looked up from germline, CDR1 is MDHEN and CDR2 is SYDVKM. Trimming shortened V by 3 bases and J by 0 bases, and 12 bases separated the two germline ends. The CDR3 spells CASSLSDFYSNQPQHF. CDR3 bases: TGTGCCAGCAGTTTGTCCGACTTCTATAGCAATCAGCCCCAGCATTTT.

The chain couples TRBV5-1 to TRBJ2-7; no reliable D call. The V end lost 2 bases, the J end lost 2 bases, and 8 bases lay between the germline ends. The CDR3 length is 13 residues. CDR1 and CDR2 (germline): SGHRS, YFSETQ. CDR3 in amino acids: CASSLYSTYEQYF. CDR3 nucleotide sequence: TGCGCCAGCAGCTTATACAGTACCTACGAGCAGTACTTC. Variable domain in full (rest from reference TRBV5-1 and TRBJ2-7): KAGVTQTPRYLIKTRGQQVTLSCSPISGHRSVSWYQQTPGQGLQFLFEYFSETQRNKGNFPGRFSGRQFSNSRSEMNVSTLELGDSALYLCASSLYSTYEQYFGPGTRLTVT.

This sequence joins TRBV29-1 and TRBJ2-5; the D gene is possibly TRBD1 (6 bases). This CDR3 is built from 12 residues. Germline CDR1 is SQVTM and CDR2 is ANQGSEA. V shed 5 bases and J shed 11 bases, with 18 bases lying between them. CDR3 amino acids: CSVNHLRGEQYF. The CDR3 DNA sequence: TGCAGCGTTAACCACCTCAGGGGAGAGCAGTACTTC.

The chain is built from TRBV9 and TRBJ2-5, with 7 bases matching TRBD1. The CDR3 length is 15 residues. After removal of 3 bases from V and 1 base from J, the junction contained 6 bases not matched to a gene. Germline V gene lookup returns CDR1 SGDLS and CDR2 YYNGEE. The CDR3 DNA sequence: TGTGCCAGCAGCGCGAGGGACAGAGTCCAAGAGACCCAGTACTTC. This codes for CASSARDRVQETQYF.